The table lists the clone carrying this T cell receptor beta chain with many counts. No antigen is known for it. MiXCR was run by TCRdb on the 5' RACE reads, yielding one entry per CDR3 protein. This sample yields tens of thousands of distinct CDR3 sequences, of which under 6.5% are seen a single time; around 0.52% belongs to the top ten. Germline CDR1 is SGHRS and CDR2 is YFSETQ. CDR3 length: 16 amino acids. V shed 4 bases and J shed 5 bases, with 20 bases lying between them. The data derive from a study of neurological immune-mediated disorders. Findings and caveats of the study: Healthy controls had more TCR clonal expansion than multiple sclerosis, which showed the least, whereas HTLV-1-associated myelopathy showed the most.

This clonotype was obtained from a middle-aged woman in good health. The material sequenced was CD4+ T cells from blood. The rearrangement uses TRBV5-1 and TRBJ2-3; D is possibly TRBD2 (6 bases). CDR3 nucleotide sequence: TGCGCCAGCAGCCCGGGGTATAGCGGCCCACGAGATACGCAGTATTTT. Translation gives CASSPGYSGPRDTQYF.